This paragraph covers one T cell receptor beta chain sequence. Its antigen is unidentified. The protocol was immunoSEQ multiplex PCR, while the TCRdb copy is restricted to in-frame clones and leaves out a portion. Of tens of thousands of clones detected, around three quarters appear once; the ten largest clones hold roughly 17%. The CDR3 extends over 15 amino acids. The V gene's germline CDR1 is SGHNT and CDR2 YYREEE (reference sequence). The V gene end was trimmed by 4 bases and the J gene end by 5 bases; junction bases not matched to a gene: 7. The entry originates in a study of radiotherapy plus CTLA-4 blockade in lung cancer. The study's findings and limits: In blood, tumor-derived TCR clones expanded after radiotherapy plus ipilimumab.

The V call is TRBV5-4, the J call TRBJ2-5, with 11 nucleotides matching TRBD1. This specimen was peripheral blood, taken from a patient treated with radiotherapy plus ipilimumab. The sequence came from a human donor with non-small cell lung cancer that progressed on radiotherapy plus ipilimumab. The CDR3 loop is CASSVDRGRMETQYF. Here the CDR3 DNA reads TGTGCCAGCAGCGTGGACAGGGGGCGCATGGAGACCCAGTACTTC.